This TCR beta chain appears in the sequencing data of a study of blood T cell repertoires in COVID-19 (TCRdb year 2020). Study-wide context: Samples from collaborators originated in the United States, Italy and Spain and spanned both the acute and convalescent phases of COVID-19. The material from the prospective study consisted of cDNA or gDNA derived from T cells, B-cell-depleted T cells, or PBMCs. The dataset comprised deeply sampled blood TCRbeta repertoires from subjects exposed to, actively infected with, or recovered from COVID-19. The repertoires were released in a freely available public database intended as a resource for research on the immune response to SARS-CoV-2. Samples were obtained from the ongoing ImmuneRACE study (first 160 participants) and from 1,254 subjects provided by 6 global collaborators. Nearly every sample came with metadata listing a de-identified subject ID, COVID-19 status, age in years and sex. Where available, HLA class I and class II types were obtained from metadata supplied by the sample provider rather than from assay-based typing.

The paper as a whole reports these results and caveats: How much clinical and demographic metadata was included differed by source and by participant, and the metadata was provided uncurated.

TCRbeta CDR3 regions were amplified from genomic DNA by means of the immunoSEQ Assay, a bias-controlled multiplex PCR. In the original analysis: Nucleated cell counts per sample were estimated from amplification of reference gene primers within the assay. Sequence reads were collapsed and filtered to measure the absolute abundance of every unique TCRbeta CDR3 rearrangement. Productive Simpson clonality was computed per sample as the square root of Simpson's diversity index over productive rearrangements. TCRdb provides this immuneACCESS table in a form limited to in-frame rearrangements. Some clones are lacking; in checked studies, under half of them reflect an unresolved V gene, and why the rest are absent is not known. V, J and clone size reflect that table, while D and trimming were determined from the DNA. The sample profile shows 20,000 to 30,000 clones; approximately 94% of them were found once. The top ten hold about 7.3% of the sample.

Reading the germline V gene gives CDR1 SGHTA and CDR2 FQGNSA. The CDR3, cysteine through phenylalanine, is 16 amino acids long. Of the read, only the CDR3 DNA is kept; its 48 bases are in frame from base 1. Germline trimming: 5 bases from V, 4 bases from J; junction bases outside gene matches: 9. For this clone: There is no known antigen for this receptor. Base qualities are missing; no much larger clone stands one base away.

Each collaborating institution followed its own protocols to collect whole blood in K2EDTA tubes. For TCRbeta analysis, collaborator samples were shipped as frozen whole blood, as isolated PBMCs, or as DNA extracted from either sample type. The V and J segments used are TRBV7-2 and TRBJ1-5; TRBD1 agrees with 9 junctional bases. The sample taken for sequencing was peripheral blood. This clonotype was obtained from a human donor in a cohort sampled during active COVID-19. The DNA sequence is TGTGCCAGCAGCCCACCAGGACAGGGGAGGAATCAGCCCCAGCATTTT. It translates as CASSPPGQGRNQPQHF. Reference TRBV7-2 and TRBJ1-5 genes cover what lies past the CDR3, so the full variable domain is GAGVSQSPSNKVTEKGKDVELRCDPISGHTALYWYRQSLGQGLEFLIYFQGNSAPDKSGLPSDRFSAERTGGSVSTLTIQRTQQEDSAVYLCASSPPGQGRNQPQHFGDGTRLSIL.